The 23 T cell receptor beta chains in this list originate from one sample, sequenced in a study of T cell responses to AZD1222 COVID-19 vaccine. The assay was immunoSEQ multiplex PCR, and TCRdb's table has in-frame clones only and misses some. The sample has tens of thousands of clones; more than 75% are singletons. The source was peripheral blood, collected 28 days after the second AZD1222 dose. These receptors were collected from an adult who received the AZD1222 COVID-19 vaccine.

The genes are TRBV3-1 (or the pseudogene TRBV3-2) and TRBJ2-2; TRBD2 agrees at 8 bases. This CDR3 spans 15 amino acids. With V trimmed by 7 bases and J by 7 bases, 11 bases remained unmatched. CDR1 LGHDT and CDR2 YNNKEL come from the germline V gene (reference sequence). In nucleotides, the CDR3 is TGTGCCAGCAACCAGGGCGGGGGGTCTGGCGGGGAGCTGTTTTTT. Its translation is CASNQGGGSGGELFF.

The chain uses TRBV3-1 (or the pseudogene TRBV3-2) and TRBJ1-4, with a weak D call TRBD1 (5 bases). Germline CDR1 LGHDT, CDR2 YNNKEL (reference sequence). The CDR3 is 16 residues long. Trimming pared 1 base from V and 7 bases from J, leaving 16 bases between. CDR3 DNA sequence: TGTGCCAGCAGCCAAGTCCTAGTCACGAGGGGTGAAAAACTGTTTTTT. It translates to CASSQVLVTRGEKLFF.

This clone was recorded only once. The CDR3 loop is CASSQGRDEKLFF. The CDR3 DNA is TGTGCCAGCAGCCAGGGGAGGGATGAAAAACTGTTTTTT. The chain recombines TRBV28 with TRBJ1-4; D might be TRBD1 (6 bases). Looked up from germline, CDR1 is MDHEN and CDR2 is SYDVKM. The V end lost 6 bases, the J end lost 6 bases, and 11 bases lay between the germline ends. The CDR3 has 13 amino acids.

The rearrangement uses TRBV4-3 and TRBJ1-4; possibly TRBD1 for D (6 bases). V was shortened by 4 bases and J by 5 bases, with 17 bases between the two germline ends. The CDR3 has 16 amino acids. Looked up from germline, CDR1 is LGHNA and CDR2 is YSLEER. CDR3 coding DNA: TGCGCCAGCAGCCGAGGAGGGGGGGTTCTAAATGAAAAACTGTTTTTT. Translated, it gives CASSRGGGVLNEKLFF.

The V and J genes are TRBV24-1 and TRBJ1-5; possible D gene TRBD1, 5 bases. The CDR3 extends over 14 amino acids. Per germline, CDR1 KGHDR and CDR2 SFDVKD. The V end was cut by 9 bases, the J end by 1 base, with 12 bases between. The CDR3 reads CATYQEGSNQPQHF. DNA for the CDR3: TGTGCCACCTATCAGGAGGGGAGCAATCAGCCCCAGCATTTT.

CDR3 sequence reads: CASSEAQGQTQYF. The DNA for the CDR3 is TGTGCCAGCAGTGAAGCACAGGGGCAGACCCAGTACTTC. The chain is built from TRBV6-1 and TRBJ2-5; 7 bases fit TRBD1. Germline CDR1 and CDR2: MNHNS and SASEGT. This CDR3 is 13 amino acids long. J was trimmed by 6 bases and V by 0 bases; bases with no gene match: 1.

V is TRBV7-9 and J is TRBJ2-1, with 7 bases that match TRBD2. The CDR3 totals 14 residues. Trimming removed 5 bases from V and 8 bases from J; junction bases left unmatched: 9. CDR1 is SEHNR, CDR2 FQNEAQ, per germline (reference sequence). Written as DNA, the CDR3 is TGTGCCAGCAGCACAAGGGGAGGGTCCGATGAGCAGTTCTTC. Encoded protein: CASSTRGGSDEQFF.

This clone was found a few times. V is TRBV7-3 and J is TRBJ1-2; D gene unclear. Trimming took 5 bases from V and 2 from J, leaving 21 bases between them. CDR3 length equals 17 residues. Germline V gene lookup returns CDR1 SGHTA and CDR2 FQGTGA. CDR3 in DNA: TGTGCCAGCAGCCCTGGTCCAGTAACCCTCCCAAACTATGGCTACACCTTC. Encoded protein: CASSPGPVTLPNYGYTF.

The V call is TRBV10-3, the J call TRBJ1-5; D is undetermined. Per the germline V gene, CDR1 is ENHRY and CDR2 is SYGVKD. Trimming took 3 bases from V and 3 from J, leaving 3 bases between them. The CDR3 loop spans 12 amino acids. The CDR3 coding sequence is TGTGCCATCAGTGACGCCAATCAGCCCCAGCATTTT. This encodes CAISDANQPQHF.

The chain uses TRBV4-1 and TRBJ1-5; 7 bases fit TRBD1. CDR3 size: 17 residues. J was trimmed by 7 bases and V by 1 base; bases with no gene match: 13. Germline assignment: CDR1 MGHRA and CDR2 YSYEKL. The CDR3 sequence: CASSQVGHRGWGQPQHF. The CDR3 DNA sequence: TGCGCCAGCAGCCAAGTTGGACACAGGGGATGGGGACAGCCCCAGCATTTT.

The chain has TRBV19 and TRBJ1-1; no clear D. Germline loops: CDR1 LNHDA, CDR2 SQIVND (reference sequence). The CDR3 runs 14 residues. Trimming removed 3 bases at V and 0 bases at J, with 8 bases between. CDR3 region: CASSISVMNTEAFF. The CDR3 DNA reads TGTGCCAGTAGTATTAGTGTTATGAACACTGAAGCTTTCTTT.

The CDR3 loop is CASSPDPGGQLFF. The CDR3 region has the DNA TGTGCCAGCAGCCCGGACCCCGGGGGCCAACTGTTTTTT. This chain uses TRBV12-3 or TRBV12-4 with TRBJ1-4; maybe TRBD1 (6 bases). Deletions cut 6 bases from V and 12 bases from J, with 17 bases between. The CDR3 spans 13 residues.

The V call is TRBV5-1, the J call TRBJ2-1; no clear D gene. This CDR3 contains 16 residues. V lost 2 bases to trimming and J lost 0 bases, with 12 bases between them. Germline V gene data show CDR1 as SGHRS and CDR2 as YFSETQ. The CDR3 DNA is TGCGCCAGCAGCTTAAACCCCATGAGCTCCTACAATGAGCAGTTCTTC. The encoded protein is CASSLNPMSSYNEQFF.

This chain uses TRBV6-5 with TRBJ2-1, with a possible D match to TRBD1 (5 bases). CDR1 is MNHEY, CDR2 SVGAGI, per germline. This CDR3 has 11 amino acids. V was pared by 6 bases and J by 15 bases, with 15 bases between. The CDR3: CASRADSRAFF. CDR3 sequence (DNA): TGTGCCAGCAGGGCCGACAGTCGGGCGTTCTTC.

This chain uses TRBV4-1 with TRBJ2-7; 9 bases align to TRBD1. The CDR3 runs 13 residues. The V and J ends lost 1 base and 5 bases, in that order; junction bases with no gene match: 0. CDR1 MGHRA and CDR2 YSYEKL come from the germline V gene. CDR3: CASSQGTGDEQYF. CDR3 in DNA: TGCGCCAGCAGCCAAGGGACAGGGGACGAGCAGTACTTC.

The gene calls are TRBV9 and TRBJ1-3; D is perhaps TRBD1 (6 bases). The CDR3 spans 14 residues. V lost 3 bases to trimming and J lost 1 base, with 8 bases between them. Germline V gene data show CDR1 as SGDLS and CDR2 as YYNGEE. For the CDR3, the DNA is TGTGCCAGCAGCGCCGGACAGTCTGGAAACACCATATATTTT. This gives the protein CASSAGQSGNTIYF.

The chain is built from TRBV19 and TRBJ2-2; D ambiguous. CDR3 length: 16 amino acids. With 4 bases removed from V and 4 bases from J, the gap between germline ends came to 16 bases. Germline CDR1 reads LNHDA; CDR2 reads SQIVND (reference sequence). CDR3 bases: TGTGCCAGTAGTAGCCAGCCCGGCGGTATCACCGGGGAGCTGTTTTTT. Translation: CASSSQPGGITGELFF.

The chain employs TRBV9 and TRBJ2-7; possibly TRBD2 for D (7 bases). Deletions cut 5 bases from V and 1 base from J, with 13 bases between. The CDR3 is 14 amino acids. Germline V gives CDR1 SGDLS, CDR2 YYNGEE. The CDR3 loop is CASRAGAPSYEQYF. CDR3 DNA: TGTGCCAGCAGGGCGGGGGCTCCATCCTACGAGCAGTACTTC. The entire variable domain, with the rest obtained from reference TRBV9 and TRBJ2-7, is as follows: DSGVTQTPKHLITATGQRVTLRCSPRSGDLSVYWYQQSLDQGLQFLIQYYNGEERAKGNILERFSAQQFPDLHSELNLSSLELGDSALYFCASRAGAPSYEQYFGPGTRLTVT.

This clone was seen a single time. This rearrangement joins TRBV2 to TRBJ1-5; maybe TRBD1 (5 bases). Germline V lookup: CDR1 SNHLY, CDR2 FYNNEI. Trimming pared 6 bases from V and 6 bases from J, leaving 12 bases between. The CDR3 totals 13 residues. In nucleotides, the CDR3 is TGTGCCAGCAGGATAGACAGCTCTCAGCCCCAGCATTTT. Protein sequence: CASRIDSSQPQHF.

The genes are TRBV30 and TRBJ2-2; TRBD1 matches at 9 bases. The V segment lost 2 bases and the J segment 3 bases; nucleotides outside the gene matches: 4. There are 15 residues in the CDR3. Germline CDR1 GTSNPN, CDR2 SVGIG (reference sequence). This chain's CDR3 is CAWSTGGADTGELFF. As DNA, the CDR3 is TGTGCCTGGAGTACAGGGGGCGCAGACACCGGGGAGCTGTTTTTT.

The chain employs TRBV28 and TRBJ1-3; no reliable D call. The CDR3 loop spans 15 amino acids. Deletions cut 5 bases from V and 0 bases from J, with 11 bases between. Per germline, CDR1 MDHEN and CDR2 SYDVKM. The CDR3 DNA is TGTGCCAGCAGTCGTCTGGTGAGCTCTGGAAACACCATATATTTT. Amino acids: CASSRLVSSGNTIYF.

This clone was seen only a few times. The chain recombines TRBV9 with TRBJ1-1; D gene ambiguous. The CDR3 runs to 14 residues. Deletions cut 0 bases from V and 4 bases from J, with 10 bases between. Germline CDR1 is SGDLS and CDR2 is YYNGEE. The CDR3 sequence: CASSVVREPTEAFF. Written as DNA, the CDR3 is TGTGCCAGCAGCGTAGTAAGGGAGCCCACTGAAGCTTTCTTT. The complete variable domain, with remaining parts taken from reference TRBV9 and TRBJ1-1, reads DSGVTQTPKHLITATGQRVTLRCSPRSGDLSVYWYQQSLDQGLQFLIQYYNGEERAKGNILERFSAQQFPDLHSELNLSSLELGDSALYFCASSVVREPTEAFFGQGTRLTVV.

This clone has a single count. The chain is built from TRBV12-2 and TRBJ1-2. TRBV12-2 is noted as a pseudogene. This CDR3 has 12 amino acids. CDR3 amino acids: CASRTRCYGYTF. The DNA of the CDR3 is TGTGCAAGTCGCACTCGGTGCTATGGCTACACCTTC.